The rows below give T cell receptor beta chains drawn from one sample of a study of blood T cell repertoires in COVID-19. Sequencing was performed with immunoSEQ multiplex PCR; in TCRdb, only in-frame clones are kept and a portion is missing. Here the sample spans nearly 400,000 clones, over 85% being singletons. Specimen: PBMCs or T cells enriched from blood (not recorded which). The receptors were sampled from a woman between 25 and 40 years old who had recovered from COVID-19. Each CDR3 is given with its conserved first and last residue. The D gene is left open where the match is weak. The size of a clone is reported for some rows only, either as once, few or many, or as a class for expanded clones.

D gene	V gene	J gene	clone size	CDR3 protein	CDR3 DNA
-	TRBV3-1/TRBV3-2	TRBJ2-3	-	CASSQEVALKDSDTQYF	TGTGCCAGCAGCCAAGAAGTAGCGTTGAAGGATTCGGATACGCAGTATTTT
-	TRBV14	TRBJ2-1	-	CASSQGWREQFF	TGTGCCAGCAGCCAAGGGTGGAGGGAGCAGTTCTTC
TRBD1	TRBV28	TRBJ1-5	-	CASSLSHRGEQPQHF	TGTGCCAGCAGTTTATCCCACAGGGGAGAGCAGCCCCAGCATTTT
TRBD1	TRBV3-1/TRBV3-2	TRBJ1-4	once	CASSQAGQGDEKLFF	TGTGCCAGCAGCCAGGCGGGACAGGGGGATGAAAAACTGTTTTTT
TRBD2	TRBV2	TRBJ2-2	once	CASSEVGLAVGELFF	TGTGCCAGCAGTGAAGTGGGACTAGCTGTCGGGGAGCTGTTTTTT
-	TRBV5-1	TRBJ1-6	-	CASSLGTAWGGSPLHF	TGCGCCAGCAGCTTGGGGACGGCCTGGGGAGGATCACCCCTCCACTTT
TRBD1	TRBV5-1	TRBJ2-4	-	CASSRGQGAKNIQYF	TGCGCCAGCAGCCGGGGACAGGGGGCCAAAAACATTCAGTACTTC
-	TRBV6-5	TRBJ1-1	once	CASSYPGNTEAFF	TGTGCCAGCAGTTACCCAGGGAACACTGAAGCTTTCTTT
-	TRBV9	TRBJ2-1	-	CASSEGGSSYNEQFF	TGTGCCAGCAGCGAGGGAGGTAGCTCCTACAATGAGCAGTTCTTC
TRBD2	TRBV4-1	TRBJ2-1	-	CASSQGGGVYNEQFF	TGCGCCAGCAGCCAAGGCGGGGGAGTCTACAATGAGCAGTTCTTC
-	TRBV27	TRBJ1-6	-	CASSDFNSPLHF	TGTGCCAGCAGTGACTTTAATTCACCCCTCCACTTT
-	TRBV12-3/TRBV12-4	TRBJ1-3	-	CASSSGVGNTIYF	TGTGCCAGCAGTTCGGGTGTAGGAAACACCATATATTTT
TRBD1	TRBV25-1	TRBJ1-2	-	CASSDRLRDRGPYGYTF	TGTGCCAGCAGTGATAGACTCCGGGACAGGGGACCCTATGGCTACACCTTC
TRBD1	TRBV19	TRBJ1-1	-	CASSPSADRLNTEAFF	TGTGCCAGTAGTCCCAGCGCGGACAGGCTGAACACTGAAGCTTTCTTT
-	TRBV30	TRBJ1-1	-	CAWTVHNSMNTEAFF	TGTGCCTGGACAGTACATAATTCCATGAACACTGAAGCTTTCTTT
TRBD1	TRBV27	TRBJ1-2	few	CASSPGTGINYTF	TGTGCCAGCAGCCCCGGGACAGGGATCAACTACACCTTC
-	TRBV5-1	TRBJ1-1	-	CASSLTSSSEAFF	TGCGCCAGCAGCTTGACAAGTAGCTCTGAAGCTTTCTTT
TRBD1	TRBV9	TRBJ2-7	-	CASKTTGTGGLYEQYF	TGTGCCAGCAAAACCACCGGGACAGGGGGTCTGTACGAGCAGTACTTC
TRBD1	TRBV4-2	TRBJ1-5	-	CASSQDVRGGNQPQHF	TGTGCCAGCAGCCAAGATGTCAGGGGGGGCAATCAGCCCCAGCATTTT
TRBD2	TRBV10-3	TRBJ2-3	-	CASKPAGLAEMGHTDTQYF	TGTGCCTCGAAACCAGCGGGACTAGCGGAGATGGGGCACACAGATACGCAGTATTTT
-	TRBV2	TRBJ2-3	-	CASSVRGRGSDTQYF	TGTGCCAGCAGTGTGCGCGGTAGGGGCTCAGATACGCAGTATTTT
-	TRBV28	TRBJ1-4	-	CASSSQGLEKLFF	TGTGCCAGCAGTTCCCAGGGACTTGAAAAACTGTTTTTT
TRBD2	TRBV30	TRBJ2-1	-	CAWSVLAGTNEQFF	TGTGCCTGGAGTGTCTTAGCGGGAACCAATGAGCAGTTCTTC
TRBD2	TRBV7-2	TRBJ2-2	few	CASSLDGTSRTGELFF	TGTGCCAGCAGCTTAGATGGGACTAGCCGCACCGGGGAGCTGTTTTTT
TRBD2	TRBV28	TRBJ2-1	-	CASSPILAGGRNEQFF	TGTGCCAGCAGTCCAATCCTAGCGGGAGGTCGCAATGAGCAGTTCTTC
TRBD1	TRBV4-1	TRBJ1-5	few	CASSQGTGNQPQHF	TGCGCCAGCAGCCAAGGGACAGGGAATCAGCCCCAGCATTTT
TRBD2	TRBV5-4	TRBJ2-3	-	CASSAGGPQDTQYF	TGTGCCAGTTCGGCGGGAGGGCCCCAAGATACGCAGTATTTT
TRBD1	TRBV7-2	TRBJ1-4	-	CASRGTGWGKLFF	TGTGCCAGCAGAGGGACAGGGTGGGGAAAACTGTTTTTT
-	TRBV2	TRBJ1-2	-	CASSENLGAYGYTF	TGTGCCAGCAGTGAAAATCTGGGGGCATATGGCTACACCTTC
TRBD1	TRBV7-9	TRBJ2-1	-	CASSGTGEPFF	TGTGCCAGCAGCGGGACAGGGGAACCGTTCTTC
-	TRBV20-1	TRBJ1-1	-	CSASGNEAFF	TGCAGTGCTAGTGGTAATGAAGCTTTCTTT
TRBD1	TRBV4-1	TRBJ1-4	-	CASSQDGTGNEKLFF	TGCGCCAGCAGCCAAGACGGGACAGGGAATGAAAAACTGTTTTTT
TRBD2	TRBV18	TRBJ2-7	-	CASSPPNLAGGYEQYF	TGTGCCAGCTCACCCCCTAACCTAGCGGGGGGGTACGAGCAGTACTTC
TRBD2	TRBV4-1	TRBJ2-5	-	CASSQDFASGALETQYF	TGCGCCAGCAGCCAAGATTTTGCTAGCGGGGCCCTGGAGACCCAGTACTTC
TRBD1	TRBV10-1	TRBJ1-5	-	CASSWTGYNQPQHF	TGCGCCAGCAGTTGGACAGGGTACAATCAGCCCCAGCATTTT
TRBD1	TRBV19	TRBJ1-1	-	CASSYQGAGTEAFF	TGTGCCAGTAGTTATCAGGGGGCCGGCACTGAAGCTTTCTTT
TRBD2	TRBV3-1/TRBV3-2	TRBJ2-2	once	CASSQEASGSAGELFF	TGTGCCAGCAGCCAAGAGGCTAGCGGGAGTGCCGGGGAGCTGTTTTTT
-	TRBV30	TRBJ2-5	-	CAWSRETQYF	TGTGCCTGGAGCCGAGAGACCCAGTACTTC
-	TRBV7-9	TRBJ1-2	-	CASSSHRDGGGYTF	TGTGCCAGCAGCTCTCACAGGGATGGGGGTGGCTACACCTTC
-	TRBV15	TRBJ2-6	-	CATSRLSSGANVLTF	TGTGCCACCAGCAGACTAAGCTCTGGGGCCAACGTCCTGACTTTC
TRBD1	TRBV9	TRBJ2-1	-	CASSVGHFRDRGRVTYNEQFF	TGTGCCAGCAGCGTGGGTCACTTCCGGGACAGGGGGCGGGTAACCTACAATGAGCAGTTCTTC
TRBD2	TRBV27	TRBJ2-3	-	CASSDGLAHTDTQYF	TGTGCCAGCAGTGACGGACTAGCCCACACAGATACGCAGTATTTT
-	TRBV4-1	TRBJ1-1	-	CASSQHRGNTEAFF	TGCGCCAGCAGCCAGCACCGGGGGAACACTGAAGCTTTCTTT
TRBD2	TRBV28	TRBJ2-2	-	CASSPSIGRVNTGELFF	TGTGCCAGCAGTCCTTCCATCGGGAGGGTGAACACCGGGGAGCTGTTTTTT